A selection of T cell receptor beta chains follows, all from one sample in a study of human thymus T cells. Sequenced by immunoSEQ multiplex PCR; TCRdb stores in-frame clones only, minus some. This table has 120,000 or so clones, about 93% appearing once. The sequenced sample consisted of thymus tissue. The receptors were sampled from a boy in the first two years of life with a congenital heart defect but otherwise immunologically healthy. The CDR3 runs from the conserved cysteine through the conserved F or W. The D gene is left open where the match is weak. Clone size is not always given. Where it is, it says once, few, many or a class for expanded clones.

TRBJ2-3 | TRBD2 | TRBV5-1 | . | TGCGCCAGCAGCTTCTCCTATCGGACTAGCGGGGGGGACACAGATACGCAGTATTTT | CASSFSYRTSGGDTDTQYF
TRBJ1-3 | TRBD1 | TRBV28 | once | TGTGCCAGCAGTTTTGACAGGGGGAGAACTGGAAACACCATATATTTT | CASSFDRGRTGNTIYF
TRBJ1-5 | . | TRBV7-2 | . | TGTGCCAGCAGCTTAGAAGACCACCACAATCAGCCCCAGCATTTT | CASSLEDHHNQPQHF
TRBJ2-7 | TRBD1 | TRBV4-1 | . | TGCGCCAGCAGCCGCCGGCCGGGACAGGGCCAAGGTGAGCAGTACTTC | CASSRRPGQGQGEQYF
TRBJ2-7 | . | TRBV29-1 | . | TGCAGCGTTGAATGGCGACAGGCCGGCTCCTACGAGCAGTACTTC | CSVEWRQAGSYEQYF
TRBJ2-2 | . | TRBV27 | . | TGTGCCAGCAGTACCGACGGGAACACCGGGGAGCTGTTTTTT | CASSTDGNTGELFF
TRBJ1-4 | TRBD1 | TRBV6-6 | . | TGTGCCAGCCGAACGGACAGGGTCGATAATGAAAAACTGTTTTTT | CASRTDRVDNEKLFF
TRBJ2-1 | TRBD2 | TRBV4-1 | . | TGCGCCAGCAGCCAAGAGGGTGGGGCTAGCGGGGGTCCCAGCTCCTACAATGAGCAGTTCTTC | CASSQEGGASGGPSSYNEQFF
TRBJ1-5 | . | TRBV19 | . | TGTGCCAGTAGTCTTAGACTGAAGCCCCAGCATTTT | CASSLRLKPQHF
TRBJ2-5 | TRBD1 | TRBV6-5 | . | TGTGCCAGCAGTTACTCGGGGACAGGGGAAGAGACCCAGTACTTC | CASSYSGTGEETQYF
TRBJ2-7 | TRBD1 | TRBV18 | . | TGTGCCAGCTCAAGAGACAGGGGAAACGAGCAGTACTTC | CASSRDRGNEQYF
TRBJ1-2 | . | TRBV28 | . | TGTGCCAGCAGGACCCGACAGAACCACACCTTC | CASRTRQNHTF
TRBJ2-7 | . | TRBV4-3 | . | TGCGCCAGCAGCCAAGAGATCGGTAGAATGTCCGAGCAGTACTTC | CASSQEIGRMSEQYF
TRBJ1-3 | . | TRBV4-1 | . | TGCGCCAGCAGCCAAGACCCACAGGGAATCACTGGAAACACCATATATTTT | CASSQDPQGITGNTIYF
TRBJ1-6 | . | TRBV25-1 | . | TGTGCCAGCAGTGCCGAGACAGGCATAGATAATTCACCCCTCCACTTT | CASSAETGIDNSPLHF
TRBJ2-7 | . | TRBV18 | once | TGTGCCAGCTCACCATCGAACACTCCCTACGAGCAGTACTTC | CASSPSNTPYEQYF
TRBJ1-3 | . | TRBV9 | . | TGTGCCAGCAGCGTAGAACGGGCAGGGACGAGAAACACCATATATTTT | CASSVERAGTRNTIYF